Listed below are T cell receptor beta chains from one sample, sequenced in a study of OX40 agonist ivuxolimab in advanced cancers. Assay used: immunoSEQ multiplex PCR; TCRdb lists only in-frame clones, some missing. The table records 13,000 to 15,000 clones, over 75% of them present only once. The sample in question was CD4+ or CD8+ T cells sorted from blood, obtained in a trial of the OX40 agonist ivuxolimab. All receptors derive from an adult with an advanced solid tumor such as melanoma, head and neck, liver or kidney cancer. Both conserved end residues are part of each CDR3. D genes are given only for firm matches. Expanded clones are given a class, and other clones once, few, many or no size at all.

clone_size d_call j_call cdr3_length v_call cdr3_aa cdr3_nt
NA TRBD2 TRBJ2-1 19 TRBV19 CASSIEGTSVLSSYNEQFF TGTGCCAGTAGTATTGAAGGGACTAGCGTCCTGAGCTCCTACAATGAGCAGTTCTTC
NA NA TRBJ2-7 12 TRBV11-2 CASSNPGYEQYF TGTGCCAGCAGCAATCCAGGTTACGAGCAGTACTTC
NA TRBD2 TRBJ2-3 16 TRBV5-4 CASSVRLAGSPDTQYF TGTGCCAGCAGCGTCCGACTAGCGGGATCACCAGATACGCAGTATTTT
NA NA TRBJ1-1 14 TRBV5-1 CASSWLGGNTEAFF TGCGCCAGCAGCTGGTTAGGGGGGAACACTGAAGCTTTCTTT
once NA TRBJ2-1 13 TRBV11-1 CASSLNGNNEQFF TGTGCCAGCAGCTTGAACGGTAACAATGAGCAGTTCTTC
NA TRBD2 TRBJ2-1 14 TRBV4-1 CASSLGTSWVEQFF TGCGCCAGCAGCCTGGGGACTAGTTGGGTTGAGCAGTTCTTC
NA NA TRBJ1-1 14 TRBV5-1 CASSSDSYYTEAFF TGCGCCAGCAGCTCCGACAGTTACTACACTGAAGCTTTCTTT
NA NA TRBJ1-1 15 TRBV19 CASSIGWGQNTEAFF TGTGCCAGTAGTATTGGGTGGGGACAGAACACTGAAGCTTTCTTT
NA TRBD1 TRBJ1-1 14 TRBV10-2 CASSTGDSNTEAFF TGCGCCAGCAGTACAGGGGACTCGAACACTGAAGCTTTCTTT
NA NA TRBJ1-2 14 TRBV19 CASTPTGANYGYTF TGTGCCAGTACCCCGACAGGCGCTAACTATGGCTACACCTTC
NA NA TRBJ1-2 15 TRBV9 CASSASLGTSYGYTF TGTGCCAGCAGCGCTTCCTTAGGGACATCCTATGGCTACACCTTC
NA TRBD2 TRBJ2-7 14 TRBV5-1 CASSLIDGGNEQYF TGCGCCAGCAGCTTGATCGACGGGGGGAACGAGCAGTACTTC
medium-sized TRBD1 TRBJ1-4 20 TRBV4-1 CASSQAPGGTGGAANEKLFF TGCGCCAGCAGCCAAGCACCTGGCGGGACAGGGGGCGCGGCTAATGAAAAACTGTTTTTT
NA TRBD2 TRBJ2-3 16 TRBV6-5 CASSYRSGRGGDTQYF TGTGCCAGCAGTTACAGAAGCGGGAGAGGGGGAGATACGCAGTATTTT
NA NA TRBJ2-3 11 TRBV20-1 CSARLSVTQYF TGCAGTGCTAGATTGTCTGTTACGCAGTATTTT
NA TRBD2 TRBJ2-1 15 TRBV7-9 CASSPDAGGLNEQFF TGTGCCAGCAGCCCCGACGCGGGAGGATTAAATGAGCAGTTCTTC
NA NA TRBJ1-5 15 TRBV19 CASSITGRSNQPQHF TGTGCCAGTAGTATCACCGGGCGTAGCAATCAGCCCCAGCATTTT
NA NA TRBJ1-1 13 TRBV19 CASSRGADTEAFF TGTGCCAGTAGTCGGGGCGCGGACACTGAAGCTTTCTTT
NA NA TRBJ1-2 15 TRBV25-1 CASSDARGRNYGYTF TGTGCCAGCAGTGATGCCCGGGGCCGTAACTATGGCTACACCTTC
NA TRBD2 TRBJ2-1 13 TRBV27 CASSLWGGDEQFF TGTGCCAGTAGTTTGTGGGGAGGGGATGAGCAGTTCTTC
NA TRBD1 TRBJ1-2 13 TRBV5-5 CASSFGQGYGYTF TGTGCCAGCAGCTTCGGACAGGGTTATGGCTACACCTTC